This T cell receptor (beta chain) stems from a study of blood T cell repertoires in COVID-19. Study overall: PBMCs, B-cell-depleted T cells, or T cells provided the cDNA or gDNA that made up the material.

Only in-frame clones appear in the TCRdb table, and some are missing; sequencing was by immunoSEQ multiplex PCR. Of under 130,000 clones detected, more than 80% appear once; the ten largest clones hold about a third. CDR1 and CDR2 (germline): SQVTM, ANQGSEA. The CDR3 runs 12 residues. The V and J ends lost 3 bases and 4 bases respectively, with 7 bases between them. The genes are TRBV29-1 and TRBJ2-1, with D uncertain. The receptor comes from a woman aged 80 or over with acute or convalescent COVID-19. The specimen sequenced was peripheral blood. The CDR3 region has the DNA TGCAGCGTTGAGGCACAATACAATGAGCAGTTCTTC. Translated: CSVEAQYNEQFF.